Presented here are 30 T cell receptor beta chains from one specimen sequenced in a study of blood T cell repertoires in COVID-19. Using immunoSEQ multiplex PCR, the repertoire was profiled, and TCRdb retains in-frame clones only, with some absent. The sample shows about 120,000 clones, approximately 88% of them seen only once. Sequenced sample: peripheral blood. These receptors all come from a woman in her thirties or forties with acute or convalescent COVID-19.

The genes are TRBV5-1 and TRBJ2-3; D gene uncertain. Germline V gives CDR1 SGHRS, CDR2 YFSETQ. V was shortened by 2 bases and J by 6 bases, with 4 bases between the two germline ends. The CDR3 length is 11 residues. This CDR3 reads CASSFFDTQYF. The CDR3, as DNA: TGCGCCAGCAGCTTCTTCGATACGCAGTATTTT.

The rearrangement links TRBV13 to TRBJ1-2; no definite D call. Germline V gene data show CDR1 as PRHDT and CDR2 as FYEKMQ (reference sequence). V gave up 6 bases and J gave up 2 bases, with 7 bases separating them. CDR3 size: 12 residues. This CDR3 is CASRRGNYGYTF. In nucleotides, the CDR3 is TGTGCCAGCAGGCGCGGCAACTATGGCTACACCTTC.

The chain joins TRBV19 to TRBJ1-1; TRBD1 matches 7 bases. Germline V gene sequence: CDR1 LNHDA, CDR2 SQIVND (reference sequence). This CDR3 has 14 amino acids. The V and J ends lost 10 bases and 3 bases, in that order; junction bases with no gene match: 11. CDR3 region: CATHKEGADTEAFF. CDR3 nucleotide sequence: TGTGCCACCCATAAGGAGGGGGCGGACACTGAAGCTTTCTTT.

In its sample, this clone was seen a few times. This chain uses TRBV23-1 with TRBJ2-2; D is perhaps TRBD2 (5 bases). TRBV23-1 falls under the ORF class, with uncertain function. The CDR3 has 16 residues. V lost 0 bases and J 3 bases, leaving 11 bases between the germline ends. Here the CDR3 reads CASSQSWEADTGELFF. Written as DNA, the CDR3 is TGCGCCAGCAGTCAATCCTGGGAAGCGGACACCGGGGAGCTGTTTTTT.

The chain recombines TRBV9 with TRBJ1-4, with 7 nucleotides matching TRBD1. V lost 4 bases to trimming and J lost 8 bases; unmatched junction nucleotides: 11. This CDR3 spans 15 amino acids. Germline values: CDR1 SGDLS, CDR2 YYNGEE. The CDR3 DNA is TGTGCCAGCAGCCTCTCTACAGGGGTGGGGGAAAAACTGTTTTTT. This sequence encodes CASSLSTGVGEKLFF.

The chain joins TRBV7-3 to TRBJ2-1, with TRBD1 identical over 9 bases. Germline CDR1 SGHTA, CDR2 FQGTGA. V was pared by 4 bases and J by 7 bases, with 8 bases of the junction left unmatched. This CDR3 is built from 15 residues. The CDR3 sequence is CASSYSGTGFNEQFF. The CDR3 bases are TGTGCCAGCAGCTACTCCGGGACAGGGTTTAATGAGCAGTTCTTC.

This clone was recorded only once. V and J are TRBV7-8 and TRBJ1-4; possibly TRBD1 for D (5 bases). Trimming pared 11 bases from V and 7 bases from J, leaving 14 bases between. The CDR3 is made up of 12 amino acids. The germline CDR1 and CDR2 sequences are SGHVS and FQNEAQ. The DNA for the CDR3 is TGTGCCGGGGGGAGAGAGGCTGAAAAACTGTTTTTT. Amino acid sequence: CAGGREAEKLFF. Full variable domain (outside the CDR3, taken from reference TRBV7-8 and TRBJ1-4): GAGVSQSPRYKVAKRGQDVALRCDPISGHVSLFWYQQALGQGPEFLTYFQNEAQLDKSGLPSDRFFAERPEGSVSTLKIQRTQQEDSAVYLCAGGREAEKLFFGSGTQLSVL.

The V and J genes are TRBV27 and TRBJ2-1, with 10 bases that match TRBD2. Germline CDR1 MNHEY, CDR2 SMNVEV (reference sequence). V shed 4 bases, J shed 1 base, and the junction held 4 bases outside the gene matches. The CDR3 is 16 amino acids. As DNA, the CDR3 is TGTGCCAGCAGTTCCAGCGGGGGGGCTTCCTACAATGAGCAGTTCTTC. Amino acids: CASSSSGGASYNEQFF.

The chain carries TRBV7-6 and TRBJ1-2; D might be TRBD1 (5 bases). CDR1 SGHVS and CDR2 FNYEAQ come from the germline V gene. V lost 1 base, J lost 8 bases, and 17 bases lay in between. This CDR3 comprises 15 residues. The CDR3 reads CASSLVTGGSGGYTF. The CDR3 nucleotides read TGTGCCAGCAGCTTAGTAACAGGAGGGTCTGGGGGCTACACCTTC.

The chain couples TRBV15 to TRBJ2-1; 8 nucleotides agree with TRBD1. Germline V gene sequence: CDR1 LNHNV, CDR2 YYDKDF (reference sequence). V lost 3 bases to trimming and J lost 7 bases; unmatched junction nucleotides: 8. This CDR3 contains 15 residues. Here the CDR3 DNA reads TGTGCCACCAGCAGGCTTGGGACAGGTCCGAATGAGCAGTTCTTC. As protein: CATSRLGTGPNEQFF.

The chain recombines TRBV7-3 with TRBJ2-3; 9 nucleotides match TRBD1. The germline gives CDR1 SGHTA, CDR2 FQGTGA. There are 17 residues in the CDR3. Trimming cost V 3 bases and J 4 bases; bases outside gene matches: 11. CDR3 loop: CASSLRGQGTGADTQYF. The CDR3 nucleotides read TGTGCCAGCAGCTTGAGGGGACAGGGAACCGGGGCAGATACGCAGTATTTT.

The chain employs TRBV21-1 and TRBJ1-6; TRBD1 was called by the table and not checked on the DNA. TRBV21-1 is noted as a pseudogene. The CDR3 is 17 amino acids. The CDR3 is CASSPRDKSSYNSPLHF. CDR3 DNA: TGTGCCAGCAGCCCCCGGGACAAGAGCTCCTATAATTCACCCCTCCACTTT.

This clone was detected a few times. J is TRBJ1-6 and V is TRBV27, with 10 bases matching TRBD1. The length of the CDR3 is 17 residues. Germline loops: CDR1 MNHEY, CDR2 SMNVEV (reference sequence). Trimming cost V 3 bases and J 8 bases; bases outside gene matches: 10. The CDR3 spells CASSFNLPGQGHSPLHF. As DNA, the CDR3 is TGTGCCAGCAGTTTTAACCTACCGGGACAGGGGCATTCACCCCTCCACTTT.

The J gene is TRBJ1-2, the V gene TRBV6-5, with 7 bases aligning to TRBD1. The CDR3 is made up of 15 amino acids. The V and J ends lost 2 bases and 4 bases, in that order; junction bases with no gene match: 7. The germline V gene encodes CDR1 MNHEY and CDR2 SVGAGI. The CDR3 nucleotides read TGTGCCAGCAGTTACGAACAGGGGAAAGGCTATGGCTACACCTTC. Translating gives CASSYEQGKGYGYTF.

The V call is TRBV6-5, the J call TRBJ1-1, with D possibly being TRBD1 (6 bases). Germline CDR1 is MNHEY and CDR2 is SVGAGI. The CDR3 extends over 15 amino acids. The ends were cut back, 6 bases at V and 3 bases at J, with 17 bases in the middle. As DNA, the CDR3 is TGTGCCAGCAGGAGGGACAACAGGAAGGACACTGAAGCTTTCTTT. Residues: CASRRDNRKDTEAFF.

V usage is TRBV10-3 and J usage is TRBJ1-2; tentatively, D is TRBD1 (5 bases). This CDR3 spans 15 amino acids. The germline V gene has CDR1 ENHRY and CDR2 SYGVKD. V gave up 2 bases and J gave up 4 bases, with 14 bases separating them. Written as DNA, the CDR3 is TGTGCCATCAGTGAGACTACAGGCGGGGGCTATGGCTACACCTTC. Protein sequence: CAISETTGGGYGYTF.

This chain links TRBV5-1 with TRBJ2-7, with TRBD1 matching over 12 bases. The germline V gene encodes CDR1 SGHRS and CDR2 YFSETQ. The CDR3 contains 14 residues. Trimming removed 4 bases from V and 4 bases from J; junction bases left unmatched: 3. The CDR3 loop reads CASSVGQGAYEQYF. DNA of the CDR3: TGCGCCAGCAGCGTGGGACAGGGGGCGTACGAGCAGTACTTC.

V gene TRBV10-3 combines with J gene TRBJ2-7, with D perhaps matching TRBD1 (6 bases). V was shortened by 5 bases and J by 3 bases, with 11 bases between the two germline ends. From germline, CDR1 is ENHRY and CDR2 SYGVKD. This CDR3 is built from 13 residues. The CDR3 loop reads CAISRDTNYEQYF. CDR3 coding DNA: TGTGCCATCAGTAGGGACACCAACTACGAGCAGTACTTC.

This clone appeared once. V is TRBV19 and J is TRBJ2-1, with TRBD1 matching 7 bases. The J segment lost 2 bases and the V segment lost 5 bases, leaving 6 bases of the junction unmatched. The length of the CDR3 is 15 residues. Germline V lookup: CDR1 LNHDA, CDR2 SQIVND (reference sequence). The CDR3 region is CASSLTGVAYNEQFF. In DNA, the CDR3 is TGTGCCAGTAGTCTCACAGGGGTAGCCTACAATGAGCAGTTCTTC.

The chain links TRBV4-1 to TRBJ2-1, with TRBD2 as a possible D gene (5 bases). Germline-derived CDR1 and CDR2 are MGHRA and YSYEKL. The CDR3 is 17 residues long. The V end lost 3 bases, the J end lost 0 bases, and 15 bases lay between the germline ends. The CDR3 sequence is CASSQRLLRDSYNEQFF. The CDR3 nucleotides are TGCGCCAGCAGCCAGCGTCTACTTCGGGACTCCTACAATGAGCAGTTCTTC.

The CDR3 DNA sequence: TGTGCCAGCATCCCTAGCGGGGGGACTTACAATGAGCAGTTCTTC. Translating it yields CASIPSGGTYNEQFF. The V call is TRBV5-4, the J call TRBJ2-1, with 11 bases that match TRBD2. Germline V lookup: CDR1 SGHNT, CDR2 YYREEE (reference sequence). This CDR3 is built from 15 residues. The V gene end was trimmed by 6 bases and the J gene end by 4 bases; junction bases not matched to a gene: 6.

In its sample, this clone was seen once. The V and J genes are TRBV5-1 and TRBJ2-1; 10 bases are shared with TRBD1. CDR1 and CDR2 (germline): SGHRS, YFSETQ. The CDR3 runs 14 residues. Trimming removed 3 bases from V and 6 bases from J; junction bases left unmatched: 3. In DNA, the CDR3 is TGCGCCAGCAGCTGGGACAGGGGTGGCAATGAGCAGTTCTTC. Its translation: CASSWDRGGNEQFF.

V is TRBV5-1 and J is TRBJ1-1; maybe TRBD1 (6 bases). CDR3 length equals 16 residues. V was clipped by 3 bases and J by 1 base, with 16 bases between them. The V gene's germline CDR1 is SGHRS and CDR2 YFSETQ. This CDR3 reads CASSSGGRTANTEAFF. CDR3 sequence (DNA): TGCGCCAGCAGCTCCGGAGGCCGGACAGCGAACACTGAAGCTTTCTTT.

The chain joins TRBV5-1 to TRBJ1-2; 7 bases agree with TRBD1. Germline V gives CDR1 SGHRS, CDR2 YFSETQ. CDR3 length: 13 amino acids. J lost 7 bases, V lost 0 bases, and 3 bases had no gene match. This chain's CDR3 is CASSLEGAGGYTF. CDR3 DNA sequence: TGCGCCAGCAGCTTGGAGGGGGCTGGTGGCTACACCTTC.

V and J are TRBV18 and TRBJ1-2; maybe TRBD1 (6 bases). The CDR3 is made up of 14 amino acids. Deletions cut 5 bases from V and 0 bases from J, with 10 bases between. Germline CDR1 is KGHSH and CDR2 is LQKENI. Written as DNA, the CDR3 is TGTGCCAGCTCAGGCGGACAGCCTAACTATGGCTACACCTTC. This translates into CASSGGQPNYGYTF.

This chain joins TRBV30 and TRBJ1-2; 7 bases align to TRBD1. The V gene's germline CDR1 is GTSNPN and CDR2 SVGIG (reference sequence). This CDR3 contains 13 residues. Unmatched junction bases numbered 3, after V lost 3 bases and J lost 2 bases. The CDR3 coding sequence is TGTGCCTGGAGGACAGGGATAAACTATGGCTACACCTTC. Its translation: CAWRTGINYGYTF.

This clone was seen only once. The genes are TRBV6-5 and TRBJ1-2, with 8 positions matching TRBD1. Germline V gene lookup returns CDR1 MNHEY and CDR2 SVGAGI. After removal of 5 bases from V and 8 bases from J, the junction contained 7 bases not matched to a gene. The CDR3 spans 13 residues. CDR3 region: CASSNDRGRGYTF. The CDR3 region has the DNA TGTGCCAGCAGTAACGACAGGGGTCGGGGCTACACCTTC.

The J gene is TRBJ2-3, the V gene TRBV12-3 or TRBV12-4; 7 bases agree with TRBD1. CDR3 length: 13 amino acids. V shed 8 bases, J shed 2 bases, and the junction held 4 bases outside the gene matches. The CDR3 DNA sequence: TGTGCCAGCCGGGACAGCCTCACAGATACGCAGTATTTT. This encodes CASRDSLTDTQYF.

The CDR3 bases are TGTGCCAGCAGCTTGGGGACAGGTAGTACCTACGAGCAGTACTTC. This encodes CASSLGTGSTYEQYF. This chain joins TRBV5-4 and TRBJ2-7, with TRBD1 matching over 7 bases. This CDR3 region has 15 residues. Germline-derived CDR1 and CDR2 are SGHNT and YYREEE (reference sequence). The V and J ends lost 0 bases and 2 bases, in that order; junction bases with no gene match: 5.

The rearrangement joins TRBV28 to TRBJ2-1; tentative D call: TRBD1 (5 bases). Germline V gives CDR1 MDHEN, CDR2 SYDVKM. The CDR3 has 13 amino acids. Trimming left V 8 bases short and J 2 bases short, with 10 bases between. The CDR3 DNA reads as TGTGCCAGCGGGGCGCTTACCTACAATGAGCAGTTCTTC. Translated, it gives CASGALTYNEQFF.